One and the same sample provided the 4 T cell receptor beta chains below, sequenced in a study of blood T cell repertoires in COVID-19. Generated by immunoSEQ multiplex PCR, the TCRdb table keeps only in-frame clones and is missing some. This table holds about 200,000 clones, 80% to 90% found once. Input material: PBMCs or T cells enriched from blood (not recorded which). These receptor sequences come from a woman in her 30s who had been exposed to COVID-19.

This sequence joins TRBV2 and TRBJ1-6, with 8 nucleotides matching TRBD1. V gave up 5 bases and J gave up 7 bases; unmatched junction bases: 10. CDR1 is SNHLY and CDR2 is FYNNEI in the germline V gene. The CDR3 sequence is 16 residues long. In nucleotides, the CDR3 is TGTGCCAGCAGTTCAAAATCGGGACAGGTGAATTCACCCCTCCACTTT. It specifies CASSSKSGQVNSPLHF. The variable domain in full, completed from reference TRBV2 and TRBJ1-6, reads EPEVTQTPSHQVTQMGQEVILRCVPISNHLYFYWYRQILGQKVEFLVSFYNNEISEKSEIFDDQFSVERPDGSNFTLKIRSTKLEDSAMYFCASSSKSGQVNSPLHFGNGTRLTVT.

The CDR3 sequence is CATSGDRGTANNEQFF. The CDR3 DNA follows: TGTGCCACCAGTGGGGACAGGGGTACCGCCAACAATGAGCAGTTCTTC. This sequence joins TRBV24-1 and TRBJ2-1; TRBD1 agrees at 10 bases. Germline V CDR1 and CDR2: KGHDR, SFDVKD. This CDR3 region has 16 residues. J was trimmed by 5 bases and V by 5 bases; bases with no gene match: 8.

The CDR3 region has the DNA TGTGCCTGGAGTGTCGGGTCGGGGGGGCTCGGCAATGAGCAGTTCTTC. It yields the protein CAWSVGSGGLGNEQFF. The chain has TRBV30 and TRBJ2-1; 8 bases align to TRBD2. V gave up 0 bases and J gave up 6 bases; unmatched junction bases: 10. Germline CDR1 reads GTSNPN; CDR2 reads SVGIG (reference sequence). There are 16 residues in the CDR3.

This clone was seen a single time. V gene TRBV4-2 combines with J gene TRBJ1-4, with D possibly TRBD1 on 5 matching bases. The CDR3 covers 15 residues. CDR1 and CDR2 from the germline V gene are LGHNA and YNFKEQ. Trimming pared 0 bases from V and 8 bases from J, leaving 13 bases between. The chain's CDR3 is CASSQDRGFGEKLFF. DNA for the CDR3: TGTGCCAGCAGCCAAGATAGGGGTTTTGGAGAAAAACTGTTTTTT.